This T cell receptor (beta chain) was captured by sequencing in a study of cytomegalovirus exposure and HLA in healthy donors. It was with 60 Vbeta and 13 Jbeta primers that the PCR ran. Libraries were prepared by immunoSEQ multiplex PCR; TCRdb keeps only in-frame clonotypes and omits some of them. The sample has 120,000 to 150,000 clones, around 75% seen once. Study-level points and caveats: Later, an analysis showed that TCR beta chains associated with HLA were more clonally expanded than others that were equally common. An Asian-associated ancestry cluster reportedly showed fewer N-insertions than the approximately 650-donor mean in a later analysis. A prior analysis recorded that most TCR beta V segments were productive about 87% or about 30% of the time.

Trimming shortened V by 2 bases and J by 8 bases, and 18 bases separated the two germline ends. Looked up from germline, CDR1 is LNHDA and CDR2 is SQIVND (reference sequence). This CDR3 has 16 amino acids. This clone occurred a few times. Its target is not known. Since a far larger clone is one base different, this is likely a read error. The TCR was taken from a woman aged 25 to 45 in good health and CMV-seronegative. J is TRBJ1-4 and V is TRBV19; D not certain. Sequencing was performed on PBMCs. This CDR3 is CASSITVECLREKLFF. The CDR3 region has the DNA TGTGCCAGTAGTATAACGGTGGAGTGCCTGCGGGAAAAACTGTTTTTT.